The text below deals with one T cell receptor beta chain. The sample belongs to a study of T cells after yellow fever vaccination. TCRdb itself ran the 5' RACE reads through MiXCR, one entry per CDR3 protein. The table records 550,000 to 750,000 distinct CDR3 sequences, around an eighth of them present only once. V lost 2 bases and J 11 bases, leaving 13 bases between the germline ends. The CDR3 length is 13 residues. Germline V gives CDR1 LGHDT, CDR2 YNNKEL (reference sequence). This chain connects TRBV3-1 to TRBJ2-1; a weak D match, TRBD2 (6 bases). The sequence derives from a man aged 25 to 40 who received the YFV17D yellow fever vaccine. The specimen was PBMCs, collected on the day of the yellow fever booster vaccination. CDR3 in amino acids: CASSQLLAGQQFF. The CDR3 DNA follows: TGTGCCAGCAGCCAATTATTGGCGGGACAGCAGTTCTTC.